This TCR beta chain was profiled in a study of OX40 agonist ivuxolimab in advanced cancers. Study at large: Patients achieving partial responses numbered three: one hepatocellular carcinoma case and two cutaneous melanoma cases. Study-wide results and limits: Relatively little clonal expansion, among the lowest observed, appeared in partial responders at 0.1-3.0 mg/kg. In CD8+ T cells, expanded clones were on average more numerous than in CD4+.

The CDR3 has 16 amino acids. Trimming stripped 3 bases from V and 1 base from J, with 15 bases between. As concerns this clone: Its antigen remains unknown.

Generated by immunoSEQ multiplex PCR, the TCRdb table keeps only in-frame clones and is missing some. The sample holds roughly 90,000 clones, around 90% seen once. This TCR came from an adult with an advanced solid tumor such as melanoma, head and neck, liver or kidney cancer. Sequences were derived from CD4+ or CD8+ T cells sorted from blood, sampled in a trial of the OX40 agonist ivuxolimab. This chain uses TRBV23-1 with TRBJ2-5, with D possibly being TRBD2 (6 bases). TRBV23-1 is an ORF, with its function uncertain. The CDR3 region has the DNA TGCGCCAGCAGTCACCCTCCCGGCGGGGCCCAAGAGACCCAGTACTTC. Protein product: CASSHPPGGAQETQYF.